The clone carrying this T cell receptor beta chain was seen a few times. The sorted Tregs were CD4+CD25+CD127-/low cells. TCRdb processed the 5' RACE reads anew with MiXCR; each CDR3 protein has one entry. This table holds about 55,000 distinct CDR3 sequences, less than 25% found once. The V end was cut by 4 bases, the J end by 0 bases, with 10 bases between. The V gene's germline CDR1 is DFQATT and CDR2 SNEGSKA (reference sequence). This CDR3 is 14 amino acids long. V gene TRBV20-1 combines with J gene TRBJ1-5, with D hard to call. Sequencing was carried out using tumor-infiltrating Tregs sorted from the breast tumor. The TCR originated in a female donor with breast cancer. The CDR3 region has the DNA TGCAGTGCTATCGTGGGGTATAGCAATCAGCCCCAGCATTTT. Translating gives CSAIVGYSNQPQHF.